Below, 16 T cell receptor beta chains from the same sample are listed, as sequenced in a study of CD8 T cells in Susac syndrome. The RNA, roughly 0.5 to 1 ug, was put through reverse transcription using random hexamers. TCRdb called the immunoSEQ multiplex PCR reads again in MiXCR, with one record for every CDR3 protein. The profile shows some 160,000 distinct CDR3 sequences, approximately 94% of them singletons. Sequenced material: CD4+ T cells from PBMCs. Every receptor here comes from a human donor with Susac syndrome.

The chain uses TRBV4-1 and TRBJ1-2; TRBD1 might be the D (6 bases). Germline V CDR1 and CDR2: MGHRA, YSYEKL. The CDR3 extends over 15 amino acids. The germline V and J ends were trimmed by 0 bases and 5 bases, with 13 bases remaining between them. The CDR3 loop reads CASSQDRGAWYGYTF. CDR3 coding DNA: TGCGCCAGCAGCCAAGATCGGGGGGCCTGGTATGGCTACACCTTC.

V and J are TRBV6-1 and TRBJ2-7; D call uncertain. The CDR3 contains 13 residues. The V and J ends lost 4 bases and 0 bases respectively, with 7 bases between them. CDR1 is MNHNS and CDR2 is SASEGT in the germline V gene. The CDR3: CASSAGSSYEQYF. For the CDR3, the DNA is TGTGCCAGCAGTGCCGGATCCTCCTACGAGCAGTACTTC.

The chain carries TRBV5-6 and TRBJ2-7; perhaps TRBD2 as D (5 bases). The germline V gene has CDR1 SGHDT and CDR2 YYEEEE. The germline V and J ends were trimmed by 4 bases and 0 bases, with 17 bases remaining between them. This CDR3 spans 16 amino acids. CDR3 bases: TGTGCCAGCAGCATCGGGATCAGTTCTAGCTCCTACGAGCAGTACTTC. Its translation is CASSIGISSSSYEQYF.

The CDR3 sequence is CASSPNQVEGRGYTF. The CDR3 DNA follows: TGTGCCAGCAGTCCTAACCAAGTGGAAGGCCGGGGCTACACCTTC. The rearrangement uses TRBV12-3 or TRBV12-4 and TRBJ1-2, with no clear D. This CDR3 spans 15 amino acids. Deletions cut 5 bases from V and 8 bases from J, with 21 bases between.

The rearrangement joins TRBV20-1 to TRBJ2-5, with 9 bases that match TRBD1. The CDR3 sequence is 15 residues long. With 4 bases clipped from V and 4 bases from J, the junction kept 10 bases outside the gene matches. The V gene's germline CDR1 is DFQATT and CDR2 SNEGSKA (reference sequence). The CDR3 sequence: CSAIRAGQGGETQYF. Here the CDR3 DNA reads TGCAGTGCTATCAGGGCGGGACAGGGAGGAGAGACCCAGTACTTC.

CDR3 DNA: TGCAGTGCTAGTGGCGGTAATCAGCCCCAGCATTTT. Residues: CSASGGNQPQHF. The chain carries TRBV20-1 and TRBJ1-5; D call uncertain. CDR3 length equals 12 residues. V dropped 3 bases and J dropped 4 bases, with 7 bases sitting between them. The germline CDR1 and CDR2 sequences are DFQATT and SNEGSKA (reference sequence).

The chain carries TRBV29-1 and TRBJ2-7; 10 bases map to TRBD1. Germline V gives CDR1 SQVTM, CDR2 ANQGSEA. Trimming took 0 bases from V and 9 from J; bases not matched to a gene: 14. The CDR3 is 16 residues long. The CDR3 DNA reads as TGCAGCGTTGAAGAACGAACCTGGGACAGGGGAAGGGGGCAGTACTTC. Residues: CSVEERTWDRGRGQYF.

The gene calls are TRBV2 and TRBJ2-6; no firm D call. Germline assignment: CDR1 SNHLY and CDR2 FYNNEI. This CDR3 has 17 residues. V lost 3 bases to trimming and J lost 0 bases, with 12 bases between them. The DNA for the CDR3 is TGTGCCAGCAGTGAGGTGGCCAGTTACTCTGGGGCCAACGTCCTGACTTTC. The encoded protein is CASSEVASYSGANVLTF.

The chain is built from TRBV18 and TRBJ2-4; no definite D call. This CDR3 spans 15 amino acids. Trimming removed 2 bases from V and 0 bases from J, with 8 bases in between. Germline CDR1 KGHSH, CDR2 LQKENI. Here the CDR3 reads CASSPGPLAKNIQYF. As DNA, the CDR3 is TGTGCCAGCTCACCAGGACCACTAGCCAAAAACATTCAGTACTTC.

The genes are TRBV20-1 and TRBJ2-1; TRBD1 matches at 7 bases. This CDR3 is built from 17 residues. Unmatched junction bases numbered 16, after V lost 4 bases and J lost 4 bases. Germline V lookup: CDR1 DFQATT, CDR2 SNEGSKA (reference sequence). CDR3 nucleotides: TGCAGTGCTACCAGAACTACAGGGGCCCTTTTATACAATGAGCAGTTCTTC. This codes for CSATRTTGALLYNEQFF.

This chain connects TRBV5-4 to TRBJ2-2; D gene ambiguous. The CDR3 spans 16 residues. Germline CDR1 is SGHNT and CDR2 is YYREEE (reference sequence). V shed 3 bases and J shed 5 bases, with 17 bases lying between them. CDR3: CASSSEQWGLTGELFF. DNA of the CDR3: TGTGCCAGCAGCTCGGAACAGTGGGGATTAACCGGGGAGCTGTTTTTT. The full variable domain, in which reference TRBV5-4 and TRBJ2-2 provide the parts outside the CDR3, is ETGVTQSPTHLIKTRGQQVTLRCSSQSGHNTVSWYQQALGQGPQFIFQYYREEENGRGNFPPRFSGLQFPNYSSELNVNALELDDSALYLCASSSEQWGLTGELFFGEGSRLTVL.

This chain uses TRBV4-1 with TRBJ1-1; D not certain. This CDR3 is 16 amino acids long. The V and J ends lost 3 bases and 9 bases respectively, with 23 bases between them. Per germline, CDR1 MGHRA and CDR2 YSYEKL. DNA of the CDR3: TGCGCCAGCAGCCAGGAGGGTGGCCTGGGCCCGGGCCAAGCTTTCTTT. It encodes CASSQEGGLGPGQAFF.

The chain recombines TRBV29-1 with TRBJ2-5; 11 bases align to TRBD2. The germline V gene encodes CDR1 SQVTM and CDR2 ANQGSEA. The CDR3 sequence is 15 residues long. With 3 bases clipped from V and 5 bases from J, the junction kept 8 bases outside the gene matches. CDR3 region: CSVDWGSGRGETQYF. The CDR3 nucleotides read TGCAGCGTTGATTGGGGTAGCGGGAGGGGGGAGACCCAGTACTTC. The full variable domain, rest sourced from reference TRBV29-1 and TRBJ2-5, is SAVISQKPSRDICQRGTSLTIQCQVDSQVTMMFWYRQQPGQSLTLIATANQGSEATYESGFVIDKFPISRPNLTFSTLTVSNMSPEDSSIYLCSVDWGSGRGETQYFGPGTRLLVL.

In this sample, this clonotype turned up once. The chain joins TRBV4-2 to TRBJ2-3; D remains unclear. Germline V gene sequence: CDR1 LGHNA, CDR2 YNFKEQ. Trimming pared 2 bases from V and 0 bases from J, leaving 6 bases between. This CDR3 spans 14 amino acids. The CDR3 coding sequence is TGTGCCAGCAGCCAATTAGCTAGCACAGATACGCAGTATTTT. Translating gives CASSQLASTDTQYF.

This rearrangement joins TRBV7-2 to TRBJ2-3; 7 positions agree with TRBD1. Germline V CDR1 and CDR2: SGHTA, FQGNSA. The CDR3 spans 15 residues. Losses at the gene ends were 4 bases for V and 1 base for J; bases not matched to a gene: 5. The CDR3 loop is CASSYRGFGTDTQYF. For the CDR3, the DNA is TGTGCCAGCAGCTACAGGGGATTTGGCACAGATACGCAGTATTTT.

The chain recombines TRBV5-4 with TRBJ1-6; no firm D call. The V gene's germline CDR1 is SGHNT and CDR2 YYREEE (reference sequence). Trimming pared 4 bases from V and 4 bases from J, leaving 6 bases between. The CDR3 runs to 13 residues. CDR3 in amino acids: CASSKDYNSPLHF. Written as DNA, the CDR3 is TGTGCCAGCAGCAAAGATTATAATTCACCCCTCCACTTT.